Included here is one TCR beta chain sequence, with context. Cohort assignment relied on participant-reported clinical history. This entry is derived from a study of blood T cell repertoires in COVID-19. Produced via immunoSEQ multiplex PCR; TCRdb's table is partial and in-frame only. The profile covers 150,000 or so clones, with roughly 89% appearing a single time and more than 5% taken by the ten largest. Germline lookup yields CDR1 MNHEY and CDR2 SMNVEV (reference sequence). The CDR3 is 14 amino acids. Trimming left V 2 bases short and J 1 base short, with 8 bases between. The chain carries TRBV27 and TRBJ1-2, with unresolved D. Sequenced: PBMCs or T cells enriched from blood (not recorded which). This receptor was taken from a woman in her forties or fifties who had been exposed to COVID-19. This CDR3 reads CASSLNADNYGYTF. In nucleotides, the CDR3 is TGTGCCAGCAGTTTAAATGCAGATAACTATGGCTACACCTTC.